The following is a T cell receptor (beta chain) sequence with its context. The record originates from a study of identical twins. The germline V and J ends were trimmed by 1 base and 3 bases, with 12 bases remaining between them. This CDR3 is 15 amino acids long. TCRdb redid the calling of the 5' RACE reads with MiXCR, one entry per CDR3 protein. The sample has around 1.7 million distinct CDR3 sequences; under 35% are singletons. Source material: cord blood. The origin of this receptor is a newborn girl in good health. The V call is TRBV12-3 or TRBV12-4, the J call TRBJ1-1, with a weak D call TRBD1 (6 bases). This chain's CDR3 is CASSLVGGRDTEAFF. CDR3 nucleotides: TGTGCCAGCAGTTTAGTAGGGGGACGGGACACTGAAGCTTTCTTT.